This T cell receptor beta chain was captured by sequencing in a study of shared clonotypes between healthy human individuals. The CDR3 consists of 11 residues. The germline V gene has CDR1 LNHNV and CDR2 YYDKDF (reference sequence). The V gene lost 3 bases and the J gene lost 9 bases, with 8 bases spanning the gap. This clone has more than one count but fewer than ten. Its antigen is as yet unknown. Naive CD8 cells lacked CD45RO and underwent positive selection for CCR7, leaving out terminally differentiated effector memory CD45RA+ cells. The data were produced by immunoSEQ multiplex PCR, yet TCRdb's version contains in-frame clones alone and is incomplete. Of about 2.1 million clones listed, under 95% are singletons. Study-level points and caveats: With a few donors compared, roughly 5% of naive CD4 clonotypes were shared.

This chain uses TRBV15 with TRBJ1-1; the D gene is possibly TRBD1 (5 bases). Material for sequencing was naive CD8+ T cells from PBMCs. This sequence originates from a man between 18 and 29 years old in good health. Some clones in this sample may be carry-over from other donors' samples. The CDR3 nucleotides read TGTGCCACCAGCAGTGGACATCAAGCTTTCTTT. Its protein is CATSSGHQAFF.